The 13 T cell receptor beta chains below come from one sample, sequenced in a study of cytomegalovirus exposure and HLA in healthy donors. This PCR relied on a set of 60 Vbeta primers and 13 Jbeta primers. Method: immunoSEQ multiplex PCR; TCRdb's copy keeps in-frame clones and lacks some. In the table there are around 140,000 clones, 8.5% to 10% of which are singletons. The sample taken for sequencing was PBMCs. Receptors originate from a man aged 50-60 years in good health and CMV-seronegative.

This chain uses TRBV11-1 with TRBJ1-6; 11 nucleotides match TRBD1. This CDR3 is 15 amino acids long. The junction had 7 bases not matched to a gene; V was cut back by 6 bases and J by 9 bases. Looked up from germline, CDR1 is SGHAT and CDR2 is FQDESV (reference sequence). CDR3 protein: CASRLDRGQLSPLHF. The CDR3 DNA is TGTGCCAGCAGACTGGACAGGGGGCAGCTTTCACCCCTCCACTTT.

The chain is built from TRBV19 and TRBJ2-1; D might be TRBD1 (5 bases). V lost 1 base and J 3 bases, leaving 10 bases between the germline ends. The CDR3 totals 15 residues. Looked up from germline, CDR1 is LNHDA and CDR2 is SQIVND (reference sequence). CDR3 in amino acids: CASSIGQGIYNEQFF. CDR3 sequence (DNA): TGTGCCAGTAGTATAGGGCAGGGAATCTACAATGAGCAGTTCTTC.

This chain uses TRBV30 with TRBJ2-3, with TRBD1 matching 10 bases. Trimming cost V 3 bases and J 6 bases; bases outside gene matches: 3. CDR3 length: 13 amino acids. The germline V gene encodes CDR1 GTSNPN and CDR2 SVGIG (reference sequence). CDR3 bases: TGTGCCTGGAGCGGGACAGGGGCGGATACGCAGTATTTT. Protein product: CAWSGTGADTQYF.

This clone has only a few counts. CDR3 sequence: CASSLMGLYNEQFF. CDR3 nucleotide sequence: TGTGCCAGCAGTTTAATGGGACTCTACAATGAGCAGTTCTTC. The gene calls are TRBV27 and TRBJ2-1; D might be TRBD2 (6 bases). This CDR3 has 14 amino acids. Trimming took 2 bases from V and 3 from J, leaving 8 bases between them. The germline V gene encodes CDR1 MNHEY and CDR2 SMNVEV (reference sequence).

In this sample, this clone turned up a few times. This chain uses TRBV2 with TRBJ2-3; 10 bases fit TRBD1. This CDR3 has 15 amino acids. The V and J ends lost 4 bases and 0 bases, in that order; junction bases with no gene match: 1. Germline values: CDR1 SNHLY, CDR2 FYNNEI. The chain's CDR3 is CASSADRGSTDTQYF. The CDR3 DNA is TGTGCCAGCAGTGCGGACAGGGGGAGCACAGATACGCAGTATTTT.

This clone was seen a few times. Here the CDR3 reads CASSQSAGQGAYTLSGANVLTF. The CDR3 DNA is TGTGCCAGCAGCCAATCTGCGGGACAGGGGGCGTATACTCTCTCTGGGGCCAACGTCCTGACTTTC. This chain links TRBV4-2 with TRBJ2-6; TRBD1 agrees at 12 bases. This CDR3 comprises 22 residues. Germline assignment: CDR1 LGHNA and CDR2 YNFKEQ. V gave up 2 bases and J gave up 0 bases; unmatched junction bases: 14.

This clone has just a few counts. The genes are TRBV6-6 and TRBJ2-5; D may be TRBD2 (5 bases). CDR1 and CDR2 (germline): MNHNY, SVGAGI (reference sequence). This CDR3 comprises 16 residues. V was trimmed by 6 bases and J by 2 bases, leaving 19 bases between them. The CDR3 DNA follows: TGTGCCAGCAGACCCACCCCCTTAGCGCTGCAAGAGACCCAGTACTTC. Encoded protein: CASRPTPLALQETQYF.

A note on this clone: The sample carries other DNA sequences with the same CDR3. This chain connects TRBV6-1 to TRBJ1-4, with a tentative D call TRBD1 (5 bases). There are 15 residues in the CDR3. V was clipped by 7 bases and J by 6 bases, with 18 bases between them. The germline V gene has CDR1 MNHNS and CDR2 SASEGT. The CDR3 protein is CASIDPGTVDEKLFF. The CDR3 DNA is TGTGCCAGCATCGATCCAGGGACTGTTGATGAAAAACTGTTTTTT.

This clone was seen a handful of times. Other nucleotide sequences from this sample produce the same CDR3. CDR3 residues: CASSLQGGYGYTF. The CDR3 DNA is TGTGCCAGCAGTTTACAGGGAGGCTATGGCTACACCTTC. The chain joins TRBV27 to TRBJ1-2; D might be TRBD1 (5 bases). The CDR3 runs to 13 residues. Deletions cut 2 bases from V and 4 bases from J, with 8 bases between. Germline values: CDR1 MNHEY, CDR2 SMNVEV (reference sequence).

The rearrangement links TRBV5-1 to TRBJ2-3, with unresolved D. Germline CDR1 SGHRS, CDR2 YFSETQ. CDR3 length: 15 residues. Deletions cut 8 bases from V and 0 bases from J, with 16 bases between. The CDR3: CASSDIAGSTDTQYF. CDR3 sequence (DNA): TGCGCCAGTTCGGATATCGCAGGTAGCACAGATACGCAGTATTTT.

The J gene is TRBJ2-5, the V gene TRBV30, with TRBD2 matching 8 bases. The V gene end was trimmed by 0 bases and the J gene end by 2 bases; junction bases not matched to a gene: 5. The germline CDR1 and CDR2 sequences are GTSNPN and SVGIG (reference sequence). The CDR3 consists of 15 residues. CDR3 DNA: TGTGCCTGGAGTGTTACGGGAGGGCCGCAAGAGACCCAGTACTTC. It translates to CAWSVTGGPQETQYF.

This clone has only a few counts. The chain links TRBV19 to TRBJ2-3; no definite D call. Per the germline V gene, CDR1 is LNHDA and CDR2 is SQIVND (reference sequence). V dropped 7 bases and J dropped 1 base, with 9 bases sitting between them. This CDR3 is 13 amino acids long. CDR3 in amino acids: CASKAEGTDTQYF. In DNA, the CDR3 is TGTGCCAGTAAGGCAGAGGGCACAGATACGCAGTATTTT.

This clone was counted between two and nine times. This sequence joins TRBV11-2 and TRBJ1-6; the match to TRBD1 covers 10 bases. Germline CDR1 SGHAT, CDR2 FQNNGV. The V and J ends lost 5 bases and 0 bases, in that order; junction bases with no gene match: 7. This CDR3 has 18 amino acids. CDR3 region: CASSPRTGGSSYNSPLHF. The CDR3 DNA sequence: TGTGCCAGCAGCCCAAGGACAGGGGGTAGCTCCTATAATTCACCCCTCCACTTT.